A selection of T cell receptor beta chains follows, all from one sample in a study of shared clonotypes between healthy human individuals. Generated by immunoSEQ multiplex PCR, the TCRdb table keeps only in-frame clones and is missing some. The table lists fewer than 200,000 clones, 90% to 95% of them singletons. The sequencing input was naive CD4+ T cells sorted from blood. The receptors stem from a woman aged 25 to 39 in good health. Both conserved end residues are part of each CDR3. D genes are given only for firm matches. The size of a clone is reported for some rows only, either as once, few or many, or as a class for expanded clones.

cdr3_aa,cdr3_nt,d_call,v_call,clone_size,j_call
CASMSGPIYEQYF,TGTGCCAGCATGTCGGGCCCGATCTACGAGCAGTACTTC,NA,TRBV2,few,TRBJ2-7
CASGQRTSGSWELFF,TGCGCCAGCGGTCAGCGGACTAGCGGGAGTTGGGAGCTGTTTTTT,TRBD2,TRBV10-2,NA,TRBJ2-2
CASSSQGAGTEAFF,TGCGCCAGCAGTTCGCAGGGGGCCGGCACTGAAGCTTTCTTT,TRBD1,TRBV5-1,NA,TRBJ1-1
CASSFPGETQYF,TGCGCCAGCAGCTTCCCGGGAGAGACCCAGTACTTC,NA,TRBV5-1,NA,TRBJ2-5
CAKKLGTTYSYEQYF,TGCGCCAAAAAACTCGGGACGACCTACTCCTACGAGCAGTACTTC,NA,TRBV10-1,NA,TRBJ2-7
CASSLDTSYTGELFF,TGTGCCAGCTCACTTGACACTTCTTACACCGGGGAGCTGTTTTTT,NA,TRBV18,once,TRBJ2-2
CASSAGTKNTEAFF,TGTGCCAGCAGTGCCGGGACAAAGAACACTGAAGCTTTCTTT,NA,TRBV28,NA,TRBJ1-1
CASKSHYEQYF,TGTGCCAGCAAGAGCCACTACGAGCAGTACTTC,NA,TRBV2,NA,TRBJ2-7
CASSLEQGFDQPQHF,TGTGCCAGCAGCTTGGAGCAGGGCTTTGATCAGCCCCAGCATTTT,NA,TRBV5-4,NA,TRBJ1-5
CASSLVDSYEQYF,TGTGCCAGCAGTTTGGTGGACTCCTACGAGCAGTACTTC,NA,TRBV28,NA,TRBJ2-7
CATSRDPIPGAGANVLTF,TGTGCCACCAGCAGAGATCCCATTCCAGGGGCTGGGGCCAACGTCCTGACTTTC,NA,TRBV15,NA,TRBJ2-6
CASSHGQTYEQYF,TGCGCCAGCAGCCACGGACAGACCTACGAGCAGTACTTC,NA,TRBV5-1,once,TRBJ2-7
CASSFDRLQETQYF,TGCGCCAGCAGCTTCGACAGGCTCCAAGAGACCCAGTACTTC,NA,TRBV5-1,NA,TRBJ2-5
CASRDVGPGEQYF,TGTGCCAGCAGGGACGTAGGGCCGGGGGAGCAGTACTTC,NA,TRBV6-1,once,TRBJ2-7
CASSLASDGNYEQYF,TGTGCCAGCAGCTTAGCCTCGGACGGGAACTACGAGCAGTACTTC,NA,TRBV7-7,NA,TRBJ2-7
CASSSVTYEQYF,TGTGCCAGCAGCTCCGTCACCTACGAGCAGTACTTC,NA,TRBV7-9,NA,TRBJ2-7
CASSQGLAGGPIVETQYF,TGCGCCAGCAGCCAGGGACTAGCGGGAGGGCCGATTGTGGAGACCCAGTACTTC,TRBD2,TRBV5-1,NA,TRBJ2-5
CASSFQPGQGEAFF,TGCGCCAGCAGCTTCCAACCGGGACAGGGTGAAGCTTTCTTT,TRBD1,TRBV5-1,NA,TRBJ1-1
CAWSVPGRFGNEQFF,TGTGCCTGGAGTGTACCCGGTAGGTTTGGCAATGAGCAGTTCTTC,NA,TRBV30,NA,TRBJ2-1
CAIRSMTSSYEQYF,TGTGCCATCAGGTCTATGACTAGTTCCTACGAGCAGTACTTC,NA,TRBV10-3,NA,TRBJ2-7
CATITWTGGVDGNTIYF,TGTGCCACCATCACGTGGACAGGGGGTGTGGATGGAAACACCATATATTTT,TRBD1,TRBV28,NA,TRBJ1-3
CASSLSPDVYNEQFF,TGTGCCAGCAGTTTATCTCCAGATGTCTACAATGAGCAGTTCTTC,NA,TRBV28,NA,TRBJ2-1
CASSLLGPVAVADTQYF,TGTGCCAGCAGCTTGCTCGGTCCGGTAGCAGTGGCGGATACGCAGTATTTT,NA,TRBV5-4,NA,TRBJ2-3
CASSPIWTRKGYEQYF,TGTGCCAGCAGTCCCATCTGGACACGCAAAGGCTACGAGCAGTACTTC,NA,TRBV27,NA,TRBJ2-7
CASIESSYEQYF,TGTGCCAGCATAGAGAGCTCCTACGAGCAGTACTTC,NA,TRBV6-1,NA,TRBJ2-7
CASSRFRDRSYEQYF,TGTGCCAGTAGCCGCTTTAGGGACCGCTCCTACGAGCAGTACTTC,NA,TRBV19,NA,TRBJ2-7
CASSLPVGGNPIYF,TGTGCCAGCAGTTTGCCCGTGGGAGGGAACCCCATATATTTT,NA,TRBV28,NA,TRBJ1-3
CAGTNRGGYGYTF,TGTGCCGGCACTAACAGGGGAGGCTATGGCTACACCTTC,TRBD1,TRBV28,NA,TRBJ1-2
CASSFPAGLAGRVPYNEQFF,TGTGCCAGCAGTTTCCCTGCGGGACTAGCGGGAAGAGTCCCCTACAATGAGCAGTTCTTC,TRBD2,TRBV28,NA,TRBJ2-1
CASSIVAYSYEQYF,TGTGCCAGTAGTATAGTAGCGTACTCCTACGAGCAGTACTTC,NA,TRBV19,NA,TRBJ2-7
CASSESKNSGNTIYF,TGCGCCAGCAGTGAGTCGAAGAACTCTGGAAACACCATATATTTT,NA,TRBV10-1,NA,TRBJ1-3
CASRTDRAGANVLTF,TGTGCCAGCAGAACCGACAGGGCTGGGGCCAACGTCCTGACTTTC,TRBD1,TRBV6-5,NA,TRBJ2-6
CARGDRVPSFPTINQPQHF,TGTGCCAGGGGTGATAGGGTACCTAGTTTCCCAACTATCAATCAGCCCCAGCATTTT,NA,TRBV19,NA,TRBJ1-5
CASSLSETGELFF,TGTGCCAGCAGCTTATCAGAAACCGGGGAGCTGTTTTTT,NA,TRBV11-2,NA,TRBJ2-2
CASSFLGGQETQYF,TGCGCCAGCAGCTTCCTCGGGGGTCAAGAGACCCAGTACTTC,NA,TRBV5-1,NA,TRBJ2-5
CASRPQTEAGNTIYF,TGTGCCAGTAGGCCACAAACAGAAGCTGGAAACACCATATATTTT,NA,TRBV19,NA,TRBJ1-3
CASRNGFPYEQYF,TGTGCCAGCAGGAATGGTTTCCCCTACGAGCAGTACTTC,NA,TRBV6-1,NA,TRBJ2-7
CASSREGTLKQFF,TGTGCCAGCTCGAGAGAGGGAACGCTAAAGCAGTTCTTC,NA,TRBV6-6,NA,TRBJ2-1
CASSSGTADSYEQYF,TGTGCCAGCAGCTCAGGGACAGCAGACTCCTACGAGCAGTACTTC,TRBD1,TRBV7-9,NA,TRBJ2-7
CASSPRGTPSTDTQYF,TGTGCCAGCTCACCTCGGGGGACCCCTAGCACAGATACGCAGTATTTT,NA,TRBV18,NA,TRBJ2-3
CASSAVGGTNTGELFF,TGTGCCAGCAGCGCCGTCGGTGGTACTAACACCGGGGAGCTGTTTTTT,NA,TRBV9,NA,TRBJ2-2